These 23 T cell receptor beta chains came from one sample sequenced in a study of blood T cell repertoires in COVID-19. Assay: immunoSEQ multiplex PCR; the TCRdb copy retains only in-frame clones and omits some. The sample has approximately 270,000 clones; 65% to 90% are singletons. Sequencing was performed on PBMCs or T cells enriched from blood (not recorded which). These receptors all stem from a man aged 40-55 years who had recovered from COVID-19.

This sequence joins TRBV19 and TRBJ1-4, with D possibly being TRBD1 (6 bases). This CDR3 has 14 residues. CDR1 and CDR2 from the germline V gene are LNHDA and SQIVND (reference sequence). V was clipped by 4 bases and J by 7 bases, with 13 bases between them. This chain's CDR3 is CASSTRGRIEKLFF. The CDR3 nucleotides read TGTGCCAGTAGTACCAGGGGTCGGATTGAAAAACTGTTTTTT. Full variable domain (remainder filled in from reference TRBV19 and TRBJ1-4): DGGITQSPKYLFRKEGQNVTLSCEQNLNHDAMYWYRQDPGQGLRLIYYSQIVNDFQKGDIAEGYSVSREKKESFPLTVTSAQKNPTAFYLCASSTRGRIEKLFFGSGTQLSVL.

The rearrangement joins TRBV2 to TRBJ1-1, with 12 bases fitting TRBD1. The trim removed 5 bases at V and 3 bases at J, leaving 4 bases unmatched. The CDR3 is made up of 15 amino acids. CDR1 is SNHLY and CDR2 is FYNNEI in the germline V gene. The CDR3 bases are TGTGCCAGCAGTTGGGGACAGGGGGCGGACACTGAAGCTTTCTTT. It translates to CASSWGQGADTEAFF.

This chain connects TRBV5-1 to TRBJ1-4; the D is unclear. The germline CDR1 and CDR2 sequences are SGHRS and YFSETQ. The CDR3 contains 17 residues. V was clipped by 0 bases and J by 0 bases, with 12 bases between them. The CDR3 DNA is TGCGCCAGCAGCTTGGGGCGGACTTTACCAACTAATGAAAAACTGTTTTTT. Its translation is CASSLGRTLPTNEKLFF. The variable domain in full, completed from reference TRBV5-1 and TRBJ1-4, reads KAGVTQTPRYLIKTRGQQVTLSCSPISGHRSVSWYQQTPGQGLQFLFEYFSETQRNKGNFPGRFSGRQFSNSRSEMNVSTLELGDSALYLCASSLGRTLPTNEKLFFGSGTQLSVL.

This clone was seen a few times. The V and J genes are TRBV7-2 and TRBJ1-5; D is perhaps TRBD1 (5 bases). Trimming removed 2 bases from V and 8 bases from J, with 10 bases in between. Germline V gene sequence: CDR1 SGHTA, CDR2 FQGNSA. The CDR3 has 13 residues. For the CDR3, the DNA is TGTGCCAGCAGCTTACAGGGCAGGGAGCCCCAGCATTTT. Its protein is CASSLQGREPQHF.

V is TRBV14 and J is TRBJ2-4; 7 positions match TRBD2. The CDR3 is 15 amino acids. V shed 7 bases, J shed 7 bases, and the junction held 13 bases outside the gene matches. Germline CDR1 is SGHDN and CDR2 is FVKESK. As DNA, the CDR3 is TGTGCCAGCATTCGGGGGAGGGCCACTTCGAACATTCAGTACTTC. It specifies CASIRGRATSNIQYF.

The chain links TRBV11-3 to TRBJ1-1; unclear D gene. The CDR3 spans 14 residues. Trimming took off 2 bases at V and 1 base at J, with 8 bases between the two ends. Germline CDR1 is SGHNT and CDR2 is YENEEA. CDR3 loop: CASSLSSQNTEAFF. In nucleotides, the CDR3 is TGTGCCAGCAGCTTATCATCCCAGAACACTGAAGCTTTCTTT. Variable domain in full (rest from reference TRBV11-3 and TRBJ1-1): EAGVVQSPRYKIIEKKQPVAFWCNPISGHNTLYWYLQNLGQGPELLIRYENEEAVDDSQLPKDRFSAERLKGVDSTLKIQPAELGDSAVYLCASSLSSQNTEAFFGQGTRLTVV.

This chain joins TRBV30 and TRBJ2-7, with 9 positions matching TRBD1. Germline V gives CDR1 GTSNPN, CDR2 SVGIG (reference sequence). V was pared by 2 bases and J by 3 bases, with 5 bases of the junction left unmatched. There are 14 residues in the CDR3. The CDR3: CAWSPDRGNYEQYF. CDR3 in DNA: TGTGCCTGGAGTCCGGACAGGGGTAACTACGAGCAGTACTTC.

V is TRBV30 and J is TRBJ1-6, with D perhaps TRBD1 (5 bases). Trimming removed 1 base at V and 9 bases at J, with 10 bases between. The CDR3 has 13 residues. Germline CDR1 GTSNPN, CDR2 SVGIG (reference sequence). The chain's CDR3 is CAWSGQSSSPLHF. CDR3 DNA sequence: TGTGCCTGGAGTGGACAGTCCAGTTCACCCCTCCACTTT.

The chain has TRBV27 and TRBJ1-5, with TRBD1 matching over 8 bases. CDR3 length: 15 residues. The V gene end was trimmed by 1 base and the J gene end by 6 bases; junction bases not matched to a gene: 5. Germline-derived CDR1 and CDR2 are MNHEY and SMNVEV (reference sequence). CDR3 protein: CASSLYRGTGQPQHF. CDR3 DNA sequence: TGTGCCAGCAGTTTATACAGGGGGACCGGTCAGCCCCAGCATTTT.

The count of this clone is one. The gene calls are TRBV5-8 and TRBJ1-5; maybe TRBD1 (6 bases). Trimming removed 4 bases at V and 11 bases at J, with 22 bases between. The CDR3 consists of 15 residues. Germline V gene lookup returns CDR1 SGHTS and CDR2 YDEGEE. The CDR3 DNA reads as TGTGCCAGCAGCCGGGACAACTATATTTCTGGGGCCCAGCATTTT. Its translation: CASSRDNYISGAQHF.

This rearrangement joins TRBV11-2 to TRBJ2-3; 10 nucleotides line up with TRBD2. The length of the CDR3 is 15 residues. Germline CDR1 SGHAT, CDR2 FQNNGV. The V and J ends lost 3 bases and 4 bases, in that order; junction bases with no gene match: 4. The CDR3 nucleotides read TGTGCCAGCAGCTTGGGAGCGGGAGGGCCAGATACGCAGTATTTT. Residues: CASSLGAGGPDTQYF.

Points on this clone: The sample has other DNA sequences that encode this CDR3 too. The chain couples TRBV2 to TRBJ1-1, with TRBD1 matching 9 bases. The junction had 2 bases not matched to a gene; V was cut back by 5 bases and J by 1 base. The CDR3 consists of 14 residues. Germline V gene data show CDR1 as SNHLY and CDR2 as FYNNEI. CDR3 region: CASSPGQGNTEAFF. The CDR3 DNA sequence: TGTGCCAGCAGTCCGGGACAGGGGAACACTGAAGCTTTCTTT.

The chain couples TRBV5-5 to TRBJ1-5; 7 nucleotides line up with TRBD1. V was clipped by 1 base and J by 9 bases; unmatched bases: 16. This CDR3 has 17 residues. The V gene's germline CDR1 is SGHKS and CDR2 YYEKEE (reference sequence). In DNA, the CDR3 is TGTGCCAGCAGCTTGATTTATAGGGGACAGCTTTTTATGCCCCAGCATTTT. Protein sequence: CASSLIYRGQLFMPQHF. Looking up the rest from reference TRBV5-5 and TRBJ1-5 gives the full variable domain: DAGVTQSPTHLIKTRGQQVTLRCSPISGHKSVSWYQQVLGQGPQFIFQYYEKEERGRGNFPDRFSARQFPNYSSELNVNALLLGDSALYLCASSLIYRGQLFMPQHFGDGTRLSIL.

The chain joins TRBV19 to TRBJ1-5, with 8 bases that match TRBD1. The germline V gene has CDR1 LNHDA and CDR2 SQIVND (reference sequence). The V and J ends lost 5 bases and 5 bases, in that order; junction bases with no gene match: 11. The CDR3 length is 16 residues. The CDR3 region has the DNA TGTGCCAGTAGTTCGACGGGACAGGCCTTCTATCAGCCCCAGCATTTT. This translates into CASSSTGQAFYQPQHF. Full variable domain (rest looked up from reference TRBV19 and TRBJ1-5): DGGITQSPKYLFRKEGQNVTLSCEQNLNHDAMYWYRQDPGQGLRLIYYSQIVNDFQKGDIAEGYSVSREKKESFPLTVTSAQKNPTAFYLCASSSTGQAFYQPQHFGDGTRLSIL.

This clone has just one count. This rearrangement joins TRBV27 to TRBJ2-7; 8 nucleotides agree with TRBD1. This CDR3 is 14 amino acids long. V lost 6 bases and J lost 0; bases outside the gene matches: 4. Germline V gene lookup returns CDR1 MNHEY and CDR2 SMNVEV (reference sequence). The CDR3 DNA reads TGTGCCAGCAGCTACGGGACAGGCTCCTACGAGCAGTACTTC. Translating it yields CASSYGTGSYEQYF.

The chain uses TRBV2 and TRBJ1-4, with D unresolved. This CDR3 is built from 13 residues. Trimming took 5 bases from V and 7 from J, leaving 11 bases between them. CDR1 SNHLY and CDR2 FYNNEI come from the germline V gene. The DNA for the CDR3 is TGTGCCAGCAGTAACCGACTGATTGAAAAACTGTTTTTT. Translated, it gives CASSNRLIEKLFF.

This rearrangement joins TRBV7-2 to TRBJ2-2, with TRBD2 identical over 7 bases. V shed 3 bases, J shed 6 bases, and the junction held 7 bases outside the gene matches. The germline gives CDR1 SGHTA, CDR2 FQGNSA. The CDR3 extends over 15 amino acids. This CDR3 is CASSFGGSSAGELFF. The CDR3 DNA reads TGTGCCAGCAGCTTTGGCGGGAGTAGTGCCGGGGAGCTGTTTTTT. Full variable domain (outside the CDR3, taken from reference TRBV7-2 and TRBJ2-2): GAGVSQSPSNKVTEKGKDVELRCDPISGHTALYWYRQSLGQGLEFLIYFQGNSAPDKSGLPSDRFSAERTGGSVSTLTIQRTQQEDSAVYLCASSFGGSSAGELFFGEGSRLTVL.

The J gene is TRBJ1-1, the V gene TRBV7-9; TRBD1 aligns across 8 bases. Germline V gives CDR1 SEHNR, CDR2 FQNEAQ (reference sequence). This CDR3 is built from 12 residues. V trimming: 5 bases; J trimming: 8 bases; junction bases outside the gene matches: 4. The CDR3 here is CASSLRDREAFF. The CDR3 nucleotides are TGTGCCAGCAGCCTCCGGGACAGGGAAGCTTTCTTT.

This clone has just one count. The chain is built from TRBV29-1 and TRBJ1-1; 9 bases map to TRBD1. The V gene's germline CDR1 is SQVTM and CDR2 ANQGSEA. The CDR3 is 14 residues long. V shed 4 bases and J 0 bases; nucleotides not matched to a gene: 3. The CDR3, as DNA: TGCAGCGTTGGGGGGACAGGGATGAACACTGAAGCTTTCTTT. It encodes CSVGGTGMNTEAFF.

The gene calls are TRBV5-6 and TRBJ2-5; TRBD2 might be the D (6 bases). Germline CDR1 and CDR2: SGHDT and YYEEEE. This CDR3 contains 14 residues. V lost 0 bases and J 4 bases, leaving 10 bases between the germline ends. DNA of the CDR3: TGTGCCAGCAGCTTGGGACTAGTGGGAGAGACCCAGTACTTC. Protein product: CASSLGLVGETQYF.

This chain connects TRBV5-1 to TRBJ1-6; D is perhaps TRBD1 (6 bases). V gave up 0 bases and J gave up 4 bases, with 14 bases separating them. Germline-derived CDR1 and CDR2 are SGHRS and YFSETQ. CDR3 length: 17 amino acids. This chain's CDR3 is CASSLESRTAYNSPLHF. CDR3 DNA sequence: TGCGCCAGCAGCTTGGAATCGAGGACAGCATATAATTCACCCCTCCACTTT.

V gene TRBV5-6 combines with J gene TRBJ1-2, with D possibly being TRBD1 (5 bases). Germline V lookup: CDR1 SGHDT, CDR2 YYEEEE. The germline V and J ends were trimmed by 2 bases and 2 bases, with 10 bases remaining between them. The CDR3 runs to 14 residues. The CDR3 nucleotides read TGTGCCAGCAGCTTTCAGGGATTGAACTATGGCTACACCTTC. Translated, it gives CASSFQGLNYGYTF.

This clone appeared a few times. The chain carries TRBV15 and TRBJ2-3, with TRBD2 matching over 11 bases. This CDR3 contains 14 residues. Germline CDR1 and CDR2: LNHNV and YYDKDF (reference sequence). V lost 1 base to trimming and J lost 6 bases; unmatched junction nucleotides: 0. CDR3: CATSRGLAGDTQYF. CDR3 bases: TGTGCCACCAGCAGAGGACTAGCGGGGGATACGCAGTATTTT.